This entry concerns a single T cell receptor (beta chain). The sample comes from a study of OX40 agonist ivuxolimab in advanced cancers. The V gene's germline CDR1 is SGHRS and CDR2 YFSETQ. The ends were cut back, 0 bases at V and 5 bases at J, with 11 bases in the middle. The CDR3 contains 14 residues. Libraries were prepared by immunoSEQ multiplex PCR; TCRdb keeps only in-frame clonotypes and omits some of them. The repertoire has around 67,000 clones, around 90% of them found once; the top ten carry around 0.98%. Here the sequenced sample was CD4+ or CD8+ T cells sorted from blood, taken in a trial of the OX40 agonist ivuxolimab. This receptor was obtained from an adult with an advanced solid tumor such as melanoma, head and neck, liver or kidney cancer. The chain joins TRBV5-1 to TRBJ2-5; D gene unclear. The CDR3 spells CASSLGNQVETQYF. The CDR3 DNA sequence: TGCGCCAGCAGCTTGGGAAACCAAGTGGAGACCCAGTACTTC.